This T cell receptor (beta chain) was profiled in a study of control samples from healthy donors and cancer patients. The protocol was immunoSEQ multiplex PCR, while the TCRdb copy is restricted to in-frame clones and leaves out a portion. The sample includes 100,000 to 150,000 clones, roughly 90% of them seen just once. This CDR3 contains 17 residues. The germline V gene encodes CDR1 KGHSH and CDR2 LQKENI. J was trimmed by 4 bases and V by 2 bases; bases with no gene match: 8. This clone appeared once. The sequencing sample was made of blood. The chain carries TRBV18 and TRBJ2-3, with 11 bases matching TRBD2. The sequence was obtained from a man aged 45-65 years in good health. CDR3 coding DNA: TGTGCCAGCTCACCAAGGGGCTTAGCGGGGGGGCCAGATACGCAGTATTTT. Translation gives CASSPRGLAGGPDTQYF.